These 2 T cell receptor beta chains originate from one sample sequenced in a study of human T cells and chemical hapten exposure. Sample time point: patch test 1, 2 weeks after DPC sensitization. The treatment is: therapeutic diphenylcyclopropenone sensitization with weekly scalp DPC. TCRdb redid the calling of the RACE reads with MiXCR, one entry per CDR3 protein. The data show 300,000 to 450,000 distinct CDR3 sequences, roughly 4.8% seen once. Source: whole blood, taken in connection with sensitization to the hapten diphenylcyclopropenone (DPC). The receptor source for this set is a woman between 50 and 59 years old with alopecia areata. Some clones in this sample may be carry-over from other donors' samples.

This clonotype was found a few times. The V and J genes are TRBV7-2 and TRBJ2-1, with 9 nucleotides matching TRBD2. Losses at the gene ends were 1 base for V and 0 bases for J; bases not matched to a gene: 10. The CDR3 length is 19 residues. CDR1 is SGHTA and CDR2 is FQGNSA in the germline V gene. CDR3: CASSLESLAGFLSYNEQFF. CDR3 sequence (DNA): TGTGCCAGCAGCTTAGAGTCGCTAGCGGGATTTCTCTCCTACAATGAGCAGTTCTTC.

In this sample, this clonotype turned up many times. The chain carries TRBV28 and TRBJ2-1, with 7 bases identical to TRBD1. CDR3 length equals 13 residues. CDR1 is MDHEN, CDR2 SYDVKM, per germline. The junction had 3 bases not matched to a gene; V was cut back by 3 bases and J by 7 bases. CDR3 sequence reads: CASSFPQGNEQFF. The CDR3 bases are TGTGCCAGCAGTTTCCCACAGGGGAATGAGCAGTTCTTC. The variable domain in full, with the rest retrieved from reference TRBV28 and TRBJ2-1, is DVKVTQSSRYLVKRTGEKVFLECVQDMDHENMFWYRQDPGLGLRLIYFSYDVKMKEKGDIPEGYSVSREKKERFSLILESASTNQTSMYLCASSFPQGNEQFFGPGTRLTVL.